This TCR beta chain was captured by sequencing in a study of cytomegalovirus exposure and HLA in healthy donors. The PCR contained 60 Vbeta and 13 Jbeta primers. TCRdb keeps only in-frame clones here, not all; method: immunoSEQ multiplex PCR. The sample holds around 180,000 clones, more than 65% seen once. From germline, CDR1 is MDHEN and CDR2 SYDVKM. This CDR3 comprises 16 residues. The V end was cut by 5 bases, the J end by 0 bases, with 14 bases between. Input material: PBMCs. The chain employs TRBV28 and TRBJ1-5; the D gene is possibly TRBD1 (6 bases). The receptor's source is a woman between 45 and 60 years old in good health and CMV-seronegative. As DNA, the CDR3 is TGTGCCAGCAGTCCGTGGGACATTTATAGCAATCAGCCCCAGCATTTT. This encodes CASSPWDIYSNQPQHF. The full variable domain, in which reference TRBV28 and TRBJ1-5 provide the parts outside the CDR3, is DVKVTQSSRYLVKRTGEKVFLECVQDMDHENMFWYRQDPGLGLRLIYFSYDVKMKEKGDIPEGYSVSREKKERFSLILESASTNQTSMYLCASSPWDIYSNQPQHFGDGTRLSIL.